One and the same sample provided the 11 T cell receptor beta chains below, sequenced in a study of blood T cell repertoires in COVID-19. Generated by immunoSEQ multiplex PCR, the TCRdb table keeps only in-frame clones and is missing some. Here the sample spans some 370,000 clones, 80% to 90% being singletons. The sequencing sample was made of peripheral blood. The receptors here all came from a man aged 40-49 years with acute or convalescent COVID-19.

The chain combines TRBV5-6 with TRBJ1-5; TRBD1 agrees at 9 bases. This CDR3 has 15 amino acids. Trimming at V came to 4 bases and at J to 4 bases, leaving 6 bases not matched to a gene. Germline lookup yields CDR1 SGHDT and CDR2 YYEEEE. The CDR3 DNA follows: TGTGCCAGCAGCCTTTGGGACAGGGTTAATCAGCCCCAGCATTTT. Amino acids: CASSLWDRVNQPQHF.

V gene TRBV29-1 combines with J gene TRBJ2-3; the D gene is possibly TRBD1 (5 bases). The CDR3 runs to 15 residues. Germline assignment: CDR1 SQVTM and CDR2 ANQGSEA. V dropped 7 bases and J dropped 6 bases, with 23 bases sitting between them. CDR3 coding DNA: TGCAGCGCCAGGCCCGTCCAGGGTCCTTTCGATACGCAGTATTTT. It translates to CSARPVQGPFDTQYF.

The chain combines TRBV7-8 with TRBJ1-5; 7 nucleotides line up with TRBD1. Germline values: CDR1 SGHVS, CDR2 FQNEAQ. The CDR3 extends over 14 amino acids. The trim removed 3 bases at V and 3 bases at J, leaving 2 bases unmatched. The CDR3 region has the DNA TGTGCCAGCAGCTTGGACAGGAACAATCAGCCCCAGCATTTT. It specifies CASSLDRNNQPQHF.

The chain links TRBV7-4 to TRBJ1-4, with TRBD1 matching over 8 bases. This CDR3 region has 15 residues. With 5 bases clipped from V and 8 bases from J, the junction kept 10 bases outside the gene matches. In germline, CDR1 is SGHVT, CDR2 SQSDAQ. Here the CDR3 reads CASSPKDREEEKLFF. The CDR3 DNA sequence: TGTGCCAGCAGCCCCAAGGACAGGGAAGAAGAAAAACTGTTTTTT. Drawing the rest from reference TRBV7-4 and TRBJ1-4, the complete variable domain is GAGVSQSPRYKVAKRGRDVALRCDSISGHVTLYWYRQTLGQGSEVLTYSQSDAQRDKSGRPSGRFSAERPERSVSTLKIQRTEQGDSAVYLCASSPKDREEEKLFFGSGTQLSVL.

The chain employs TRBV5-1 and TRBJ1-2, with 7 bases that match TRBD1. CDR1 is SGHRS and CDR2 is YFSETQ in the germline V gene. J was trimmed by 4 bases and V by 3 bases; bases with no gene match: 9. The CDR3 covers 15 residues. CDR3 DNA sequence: TGCGCCAGCAGCTCCGGACAGGCCGTGCCCTATGGCTACACCTTC. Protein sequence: CASSSGQAVPYGYTF.

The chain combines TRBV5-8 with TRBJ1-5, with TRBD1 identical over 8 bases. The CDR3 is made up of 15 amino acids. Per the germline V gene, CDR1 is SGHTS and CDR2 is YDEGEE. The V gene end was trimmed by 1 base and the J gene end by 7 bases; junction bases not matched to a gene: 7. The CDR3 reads CASSLYGQGIQPQHF. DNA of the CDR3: TGTGCCAGCAGCTTGTATGGACAGGGAATACAGCCCCAGCATTTT.

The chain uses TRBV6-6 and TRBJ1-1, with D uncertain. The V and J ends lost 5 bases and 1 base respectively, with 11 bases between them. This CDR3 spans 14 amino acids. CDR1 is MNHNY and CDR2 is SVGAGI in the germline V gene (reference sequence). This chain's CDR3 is CASSLSMWNTEAFF. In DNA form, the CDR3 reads TGTGCCAGCAGTCTGTCTATGTGGAACACTGAAGCTTTCTTT.

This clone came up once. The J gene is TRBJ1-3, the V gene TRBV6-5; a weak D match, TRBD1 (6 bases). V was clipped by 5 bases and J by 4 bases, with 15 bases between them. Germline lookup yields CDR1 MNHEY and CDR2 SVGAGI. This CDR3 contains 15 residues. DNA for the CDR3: TGTGCCAGCAGTCCCGCAACAGGGAGCGGAAACACCATATATTTT. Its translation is CASSPATGSGNTIYF.

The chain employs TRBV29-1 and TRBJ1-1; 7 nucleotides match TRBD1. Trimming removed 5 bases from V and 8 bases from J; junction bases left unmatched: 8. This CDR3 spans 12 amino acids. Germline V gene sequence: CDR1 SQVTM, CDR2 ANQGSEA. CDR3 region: CSVWSTGREAFF. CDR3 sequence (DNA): TGCAGCGTTTGGTCGACAGGGAGAGAAGCTTTCTTT.

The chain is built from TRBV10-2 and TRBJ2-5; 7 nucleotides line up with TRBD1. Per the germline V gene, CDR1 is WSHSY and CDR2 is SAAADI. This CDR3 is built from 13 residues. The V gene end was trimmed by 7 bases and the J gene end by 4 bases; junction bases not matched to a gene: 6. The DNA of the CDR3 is TGCGCCAGCACTCCGACAGGGTTAGAGACCCAGTACTTC. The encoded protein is CASTPTGLETQYF.

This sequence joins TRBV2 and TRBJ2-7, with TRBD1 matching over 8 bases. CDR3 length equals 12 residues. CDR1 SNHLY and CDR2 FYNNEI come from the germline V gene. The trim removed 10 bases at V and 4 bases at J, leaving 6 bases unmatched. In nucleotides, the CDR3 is TGTGCCACCAGACGGACAGGGTACGAGCAGTACTTC. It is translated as CATRRTGYEQYF.